Following are 30 T cell receptor beta chains from one sample sequenced in a study of PD-L1 blockade in urothelial cancer. The time point was: pretreatment peripheral blood. The table came from immunoSEQ multiplex PCR; TCRdb's copy has only in-frame clones and leaves some out. The sample contains 86,000 or so clones, 70% to 90% of which appear only once. Here the sequenced sample was PBMCs, taken around atezolizumab (anti-PD-L1) treatment. The receptors derive from a man aged 55 to 70 with urothelial cancer.

The chain links TRBV6-1 to TRBJ2-7; no definite D call. The CDR3 has 13 residues. V was trimmed by 2 bases and J by 2 bases, leaving 7 bases between them. Germline V gives CDR1 MNHNS, CDR2 SASEGT. Here the CDR3 reads CASSEFDTYEQYF. In DNA, the CDR3 is TGTGCCAGCAGTGAATTTGACACCTACGAGCAGTACTTC.

This chain uses TRBV9 with TRBJ1-5; the D is unclear. The CDR3 runs to 18 residues. V was pared by 0 bases and J by 0 bases, with 16 bases between. Looked up from germline, CDR1 is SGDLS and CDR2 is YYNGEE. The CDR3 here is CASSVARPPSHSNQPQHF. In nucleotides, the CDR3 is TGTGCCAGCAGCGTAGCTAGGCCCCCTTCTCATAGCAATCAGCCCCAGCATTTT.

The V gene is TRBV9, the J gene TRBJ2-5; 8 bases are shared with TRBD2. The CDR3 is 16 amino acids. Germline CDR1 and CDR2: SGDLS and YYNGEE. Trimming took 4 bases from V and 5 from J; bases not matched to a gene: 13. As DNA, the CDR3 is TGTGCCAGCAGCCAGAGCAGCGGGAGAACCGGGGAGACCCAGTACTTC. As protein: CASSQSSGRTGETQYF.

As DNA, the CDR3 is TGCGCCAGCAGCCAAGGTTATCTAGCCAAAAACATTCAGTACTTC. It is translated as CASSQGYLAKNIQYF. V and J are TRBV4-3 and TRBJ2-4, with D hard to call. There are 15 residues in the CDR3. Per the germline V gene, CDR1 is LGHNA and CDR2 is YSLEER. Trimming left V 1 base short and J 0 bases short, with 7 bases between.

The V and J genes are TRBV28 and TRBJ2-1; 9 bases fit TRBD2. The CDR3 is made up of 16 amino acids. Germline V gene sequence: CDR1 MDHEN, CDR2 SYDVKM. The J segment lost 7 bases and the V segment lost 7 bases, leaving 14 bases of the junction unmatched. CDR3 DNA sequence: TGTGCCAGCACGCGGGGGGGTAGCGGGATTATAAATGAGCAGTTCTTC. Its protein product is CASTRGGSGIINEQFF.

The CDR3 protein is CATSRPSRGPSNQPQHF. CDR3 nucleotide sequence: TGTGCCACCAGCAGGCCGTCGAGGGGGCCTAGCAATCAGCCCCAGCATTTT. This chain uses TRBV15 with TRBJ1-5; TRBD1 aligns across 7 bases. CDR1 is LNHNV, CDR2 YYDKDF, per germline (reference sequence). The CDR3 has 17 residues. V was clipped by 3 bases and J by 0 bases; unmatched bases: 8. Variable domain in full (rest from reference TRBV15 and TRBJ1-5): DAMVIQNPRYQVTQFGKPVTLSCSQTLNHNVMYWYQQKSSQAPKLLFHYYDKDFNNEADTPDNFQSRRPNTSFCFLDIRSPGLGDTAMYLCATSRPSRGPSNQPQHFGDGTRLSIL.

This chain joins TRBV18 and TRBJ2-2; D is perhaps TRBD2 (5 bases). Germline V gene data show CDR1 as KGHSH and CDR2 as LQKENI. The CDR3 has 15 amino acids. V lost 1 base and J lost 5, with 11 bases in between. As DNA, the CDR3 is TGTGCCAGCTCACCACTCGGGGTGGTGACCGGGGAGCTGTTTTTT. Residues: CASSPLGVVTGELFF.

CDR3 residues: CASREGGANYGYTF. In DNA form, the CDR3 reads TGCGCCAGCAGAGAAGGTGGAGCTAACTATGGCTACACCTTC. The chain couples TRBV5-1 to TRBJ1-2, with unresolved D. Trimming took off 5 bases at V and 0 bases at J, with 11 bases between the two ends. The CDR3 totals 14 residues. CDR1 and CDR2 (germline): SGHRS, YFSETQ.

The genes are TRBV30 and TRBJ2-7, with 7 bases lining up with TRBD2. With V trimmed by 0 bases and J by 1 base, 9 bases remained unmatched. Germline lookup yields CDR1 GTSNPN and CDR2 SVGIG (reference sequence). This CDR3 comprises 16 residues. The CDR3 nucleotides are TGTGCCTGGAGTGTACATGGTAGCGGGCGATCCTACGAGCAGTACTTC. Protein: CAWSVHGSGRSYEQYF. Full variable domain (rest looked up from reference TRBV30 and TRBJ2-7): SQTIHQWPATLVQPVGSPLSLECTVEGTSNPNLYWYRQAAGRGLQLLFYSVGIGQISSEVPQNLSASRPQDRQFILSSKKLLLSDSGFYLCAWSVHGSGRSYEQYFGPGTRLTVT.

The chain links TRBV5-1 to TRBJ2-5, with D possibly matching TRBD1 (5 bases). Germline loops: CDR1 SGHRS, CDR2 YFSETQ. The CDR3 is made up of 14 amino acids. V lost 1 base, J lost 5 bases, and 12 bases lay in between. DNA for the CDR3: TGCGCCAGCAGCTTGAGTAGGGGCAAGGAGACCCAGTACTTC. It encodes CASSLSRGKETQYF.

The chain has TRBV11-1 and TRBJ1-1; D unclear. CDR1 is SGHAT, CDR2 FQDESV, per germline (reference sequence). There are 15 residues in the CDR3. Trimming pared 5 bases from V and 0 bases from J, leaving 13 bases between. The CDR3 bases are TGTGCCAGCAGCCGAGCCGGGCGGGTGAACACTGAAGCTTTCTTT. It codes for CASSRAGRVNTEAFF. Supplemented by reference TRBV11-1 and TRBJ1-1, the full variable domain reads EAEVAQSPRYKITEKSQAVAFWCDPISGHATLYWYRQILGQGPELLVQFQDESVVDDSQLPKDRFSAERLKGVDSTLKIQPAELGDSAMYLCASSRAGRVNTEAFFGQGTRLTVV.

V is TRBV7-2 and J is TRBJ1-3; D call uncertain. Deletions cut 1 base from V and 4 bases from J, with 11 bases between. The CDR3 is 15 residues long. Germline V gives CDR1 SGHTA, CDR2 FQGNSA. CDR3 DNA sequence: TGTGCCAGCAGCTTAGATACGCGGGGAGGAAACACCATATATTTT. As protein: CASSLDTRGGNTIYF. Filled out from reference TRBV7-2 and TRBJ1-3, the complete variable domain reads GAGVSQSPSNKVTEKGKDVELRCDPISGHTALYWYRQSLGQGLEFLIYFQGNSAPDKSGLPSDRFSAERTGGSVSTLTIQRTQQEDSAVYLCASSLDTRGGNTIYFGEGSWLTVV.

The chain recombines TRBV30 with TRBJ2-7; D remains ambiguous. CDR1 and CDR2 from the germline V gene are GTSNPN and SVGIG (reference sequence). The CDR3 extends over 12 amino acids. Trimming removed 2 bases at V and 1 base at J, with 6 bases between. This chain's CDR3 is CAWSPFSYEQYF. CDR3 nucleotide sequence: TGTGCCTGGAGTCCTTTTTCCTACGAGCAGTACTTC. Complete variable domain (other parts from reference TRBV30 and TRBJ2-7): SQTIHQWPATLVQPVGSPLSLECTVEGTSNPNLYWYRQAAGRGLQLLFYSVGIGQISSEVPQNLSASRPQDRQFILSSKKLLLSDSGFYLCAWSPFSYEQYFGPGTRLTVT.

V is TRBV11-2 and J is TRBJ2-1, with TRBD1 as a possible D gene (5 bases). Germline V gene lookup returns CDR1 SGHAT and CDR2 FQNNGV. The CDR3 has 16 amino acids. V was cut by 5 bases and J by 4 bases, with 18 bases left in between. The CDR3 coding sequence is TGTGCCAGCAGCAGTCCGTCGGTCCCAGGGTACAATGAGCAGTTCTTC. The encoded protein is CASSSPSVPGYNEQFF.

This chain links TRBV19 with TRBJ1-5; 7 bases align to TRBD1. Germline values: CDR1 LNHDA, CDR2 SQIVND (reference sequence). The CDR3 sequence is 17 residues long. Trimming took 0 bases from V and 4 from J; bases not matched to a gene: 9. CDR3 bases: TGTGCCAGTAGTATAGAGTCAGTAGGGACAGTTAATCAGCCCCAGCATTTT. It codes for CASSIESVGTVNQPQHF.

This sequence joins TRBV4-3 and TRBJ2-1; D uncertain. Germline CDR1 reads LGHNA; CDR2 reads YSLEER. Trimming cost V 1 base and J 0 bases, with 13 bases left between them. This CDR3 is 17 amino acids long. CDR3 coding DNA: TGCGCCAGCAGCCAAGGCAGCAGGCTGAGCTCCTACAATGAGCAGTTCTTC. This codes for CASSQGSRLSSYNEQFF.

The rearrangement joins TRBV7-3 to TRBJ1-1; D gene ambiguous. V gave up 1 base and J gave up 5 bases, with 8 bases separating them. Germline V gene sequence: CDR1 SGHTA, CDR2 FQGTGA. The CDR3 has 13 amino acids. The CDR3 nucleotides are TGTGCCAGCAGCTTAAACGGGGATACTGAAGCTTTCTTT. This encodes CASSLNGDTEAFF. Complete variable domain (other parts from reference TRBV7-3 and TRBJ1-1): GAGVSQTPSNKVTEKGKYVELRCDPISGHTALYWYRQSLGQGPEFLIYFQGTGAADDSGLPNDRFFAVRPEGSVSTLKIQRTERGDSAVYLCASSLNGDTEAFFGQGTRLTVV.

This rearrangement joins TRBV19 to TRBJ1-4; TRBD1 is a possible D gene (6 bases). Germline CDR1 reads LNHDA; CDR2 reads SQIVND (reference sequence). CDR3 length: 15 residues. V was cut by 5 bases and J by 6 bases, with 16 bases left in between. CDR3 coding DNA: TGTGCCAGTAGTGACTTGACAGGCAGCCATGAAAAACTGTTTTTT. Protein: CASSDLTGSHEKLFF.

The chain has TRBV28 and TRBJ1-1, with D possibly matching TRBD1 (6 bases). The CDR3 loop spans 16 amino acids. Trimming cost V 2 bases and J 2 bases, with 15 bases left between them. In germline, CDR1 is MDHEN, CDR2 SYDVKM. CDR3 in amino acids: CASSLPQQGINTEAFF. The CDR3 DNA follows: TGTGCCAGCAGTTTACCCCAACAGGGTATTAACACTGAAGCTTTCTTT.

The chain uses TRBV18 and TRBJ1-2; D possibly corresponds to TRBD1 (6 bases). CDR3 length: 13 amino acids. Deletions cut 3 bases from V and 8 bases from J, with 13 bases between. CDR1 is KGHSH and CDR2 is LQKENI in the germline V gene. The DNA of the CDR3 is TGTGCCAGCTCACCGGGACAAGTCGACGGCTACACCTTC. As protein: CASSPGQVDGYTF.

The J gene is TRBJ1-1, the V gene TRBV30, with 8 nucleotides matching TRBD1. The germline gives CDR1 GTSNPN, CDR2 SVGIG (reference sequence). V was pared by 2 bases and J by 0 bases, with 5 bases of the junction left unmatched. CDR3 size: 15 residues. As DNA, the CDR3 is TGTGCCTGGAGTATTTTGACAGGGGTGAACACTGAAGCTTTCTTT. Translating it yields CAWSILTGVNTEAFF.

V usage is TRBV5-1 and J usage is TRBJ1-6, with D uncertain. CDR3 length: 14 residues. Germline CDR1 and CDR2: SGHRS and YFSETQ. V lost 0 bases to trimming and J lost 6 bases, with 7 bases between them. The CDR3 coding sequence is TGCGCCAGCAGCTTGGACAGTTCTAATTCACCCCTCCACTTT. Translated, it gives CASSLDSSNSPLHF.

This clone has only one observation. This CDR3 reads CASSQGFFRSYQPQHF. CDR3 DNA sequence: TGCGCCAGCAGCCAAGGGTTTTTCAGGTCGTATCAGCCCCAGCATTTT. The chain carries TRBV4-1 and TRBJ1-5; D uncertain. Per germline, CDR1 MGHRA and CDR2 YSYEKL. The length of the CDR3 is 16 residues. The V end lost 1 base, the J end lost 5 bases, and 15 bases lay between the germline ends.

The chain uses TRBV9 and TRBJ2-1; D remains ambiguous. Germline assignment: CDR1 SGDLS and CDR2 YYNGEE. Between the trimmed V and J ends, which lost 1 base and 4 bases, there was a span of 6 bases. The CDR3 is 13 residues long. The CDR3 here is CASSVQTYNEQFF. Written as DNA, the CDR3 is TGTGCCAGCAGCGTACAGACATACAATGAGCAGTTCTTC.

This clone turned up a few times. V and J are TRBV5-4 and TRBJ1-2, with unresolved D. CDR3 length: 12 residues. Per the germline V gene, CDR1 is SGHNT and CDR2 is YYREEE (reference sequence). V was shortened by 4 bases and J by 8 bases, with 12 bases between the two germline ends. CDR3 nucleotide sequence: TGTGCCAGCAGCACTTCGTTGATGGGCTACACCTTC. This translates into CASSTSLMGYTF. The complete variable domain, with remaining parts taken from reference TRBV5-4 and TRBJ1-2, reads ETGVTQSPTHLIKTRGQQVTLRCSSQSGHNTVSWYQQALGQGPQFIFQYYREEENGRGNFPPRFSGLQFPNYSSELNVNALELDDSALYLCASSTSLMGYTFGSGTRLTVV.

This sequence joins TRBV11-3 and TRBJ1-1; 7 bases align to TRBD1. In germline, CDR1 is SGHNT, CDR2 YENEEA. CDR3 length: 14 amino acids. J gave up 1 base and V 6 bases, and 5 bases lay outside the gene matches. CDR3 loop: CASRATGRNTEAFF. The CDR3 nucleotides are TGTGCCAGCAGAGCGACAGGGAGGAACACTGAAGCTTTCTTT.

This clone occurred a few times. The chain carries TRBV6-1 and TRBJ1-2, with unresolved D. CDR1 is MNHNS and CDR2 is SASEGT in the germline V gene. V was shortened by 0 bases and J by 8 bases, with 16 bases between the two germline ends. The CDR3 is made up of 15 amino acids. The CDR3 region has the DNA TGTGCCAGCAGTGAAGCGAACGCACAGCCGTCGGGCTACACCTTC. It is translated as CASSEANAQPSGYTF.

The V and J genes are TRBV30 and TRBJ1-2; D is possibly TRBD1 (6 bases). This CDR3 is built from 15 residues. V lost 2 bases and J 8 bases, leaving 21 bases between the germline ends. Germline CDR1 and CDR2: GTSNPN and SVGIG (reference sequence). The CDR3 DNA follows: TGTGCCTGGAGTCCCACCGACGGCAGGGGCTGGGGCTACACCTTC. It translates to CAWSPTDGRGWGYTF.

The rearrangement joins TRBV6-6 to TRBJ2-1; 15 bases are shared with TRBD2. The CDR3 is 16 residues long. Germline assignment: CDR1 MNHNY and CDR2 SVGAGI (reference sequence). Trimming took 5 bases from V and 8 from J; bases not matched to a gene: 7. CDR3 in DNA: TGTGCCAGCAGTACAGGGACTAGCGGGAGGAGGTATGAGCAGTTCTTC. Its translation: CASSTGTSGRRYEQFF.

V gene TRBV28 combines with J gene TRBJ2-7, with 8 nucleotides matching TRBD1. CDR1 and CDR2 (germline): MDHEN, SYDVKM. J gave up 3 bases and V 7 bases, and 8 bases lay outside the gene matches. This CDR3 comprises 14 residues. The CDR3 DNA follows: TGTGCCAGCAAGTACAGGGGGTCGAGCTACGAGCAGTACTTC. It codes for CASKYRGSSYEQYF. The complete variable domain, with remaining parts taken from reference TRBV28 and TRBJ2-7, reads DVKVTQSSRYLVKRTGEKVFLECVQDMDHENMFWYRQDPGLGLRLIYFSYDVKMKEKGDIPEGYSVSREKKERFSLILESASTNQTSMYLCASKYRGSSYEQYFGPGTRLTVT.